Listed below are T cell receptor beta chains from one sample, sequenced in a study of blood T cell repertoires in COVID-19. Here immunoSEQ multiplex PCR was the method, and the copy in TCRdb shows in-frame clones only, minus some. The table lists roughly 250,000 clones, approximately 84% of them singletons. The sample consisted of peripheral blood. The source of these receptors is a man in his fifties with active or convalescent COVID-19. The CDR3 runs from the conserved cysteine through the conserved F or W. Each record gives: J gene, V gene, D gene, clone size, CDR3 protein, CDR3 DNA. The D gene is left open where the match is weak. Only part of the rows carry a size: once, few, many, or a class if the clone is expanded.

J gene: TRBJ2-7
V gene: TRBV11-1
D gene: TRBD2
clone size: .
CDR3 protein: CASSPSGGAYEQYF
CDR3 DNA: TGTGCCAGCAGCCCTAGCGGGGGGGCCTACGAGCAGTACTTC

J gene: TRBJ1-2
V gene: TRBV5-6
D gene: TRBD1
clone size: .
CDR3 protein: CASSLDRDSPLYGYTF
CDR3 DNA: TGTGCCAGCAGCTTGGACAGGGACAGCCCCCTCTATGGCTACACCTTC

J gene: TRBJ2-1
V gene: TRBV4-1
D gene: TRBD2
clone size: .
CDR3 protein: CASSPARGGGPVNEQFF
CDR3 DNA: TGCGCCAGCAGCCCAGCCAGGGGCGGGGGGCCTGTGAATGAGCAGTTCTTC

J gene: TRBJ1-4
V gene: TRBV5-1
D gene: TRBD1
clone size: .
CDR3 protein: CASSLDGTGVEKLFF
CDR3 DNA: TGCGCCAGCAGCTTGGACGGGACAGGGGTCGAAAAACTGTTTTTT

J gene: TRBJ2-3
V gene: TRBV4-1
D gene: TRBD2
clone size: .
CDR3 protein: CASSQRTSGGTDTQYF
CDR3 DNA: TGCGCCAGCAGCCAACGTACTAGCGGGGGCACAGATACGCAGTATTTT

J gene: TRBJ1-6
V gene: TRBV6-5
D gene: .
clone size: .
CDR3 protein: CASSYSRESPLHF
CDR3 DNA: TGTGCCAGCAGTTACTCGCGGGAATCACCCCTCCACTTT

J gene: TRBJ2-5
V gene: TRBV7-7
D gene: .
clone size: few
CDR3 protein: CASRLSGATGETQYF
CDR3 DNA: TGTGCCAGCAGGCTTTCTGGGGCGACGGGAGAGACCCAGTACTTC

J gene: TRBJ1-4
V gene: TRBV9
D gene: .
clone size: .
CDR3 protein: CASSVGPREKLFF
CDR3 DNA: TGTGCCAGCAGCGTAGGTCCGAGGGAAAAACTGTTTTTT

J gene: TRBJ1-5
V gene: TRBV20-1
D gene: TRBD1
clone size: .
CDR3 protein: CSASHRDRGLFSQPQHF
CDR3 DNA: TGCAGTGCTAGTCACCGGGACAGGGGGTTGTTTAGTCAGCCCCAGCATTTT

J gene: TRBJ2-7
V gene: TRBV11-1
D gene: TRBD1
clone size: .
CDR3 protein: CASSYTGGSSYEQYF
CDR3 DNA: TGTGCCAGCAGCTATACAGGGGGTAGCTCCTACGAGCAGTACTTC

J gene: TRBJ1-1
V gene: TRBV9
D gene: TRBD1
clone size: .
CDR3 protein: CASSVGGQGAVQNTEAFF
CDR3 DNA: TGTGCCAGCAGCGTAGGAGGACAGGGGGCCGTTCAGAACACTGAAGCTTTCTTT

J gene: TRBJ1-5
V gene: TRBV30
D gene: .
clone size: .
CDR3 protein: CAWSSTSGGQPQHF
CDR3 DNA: TGTGCCTGGAGTTCCACTAGTGGCGGTCAGCCCCAGCATTTT

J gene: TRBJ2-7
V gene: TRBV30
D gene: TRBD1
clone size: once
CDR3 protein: CASRTGTYEQYF
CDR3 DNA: TGTGCCTCCAGGACAGGCACCTACGAGCAGTACTTC

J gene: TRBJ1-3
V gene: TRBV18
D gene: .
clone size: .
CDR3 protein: CASSPPVRSGNTIYF
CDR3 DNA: TGTGCCAGCTCCCCGCCAGTTCGCTCTGGAAACACCATATATTTT

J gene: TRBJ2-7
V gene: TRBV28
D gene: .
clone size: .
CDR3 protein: CASSLQGPGEQYF
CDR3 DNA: TGTGCCAGCAGTTTACAGGGTCCGGGCGAGCAGTACTTC

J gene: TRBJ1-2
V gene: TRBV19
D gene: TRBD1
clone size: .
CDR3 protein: CATKTGEDNYGYTF
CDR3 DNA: TGTGCCACAAAGACAGGGGAGGATAACTATGGCTACACCTTC

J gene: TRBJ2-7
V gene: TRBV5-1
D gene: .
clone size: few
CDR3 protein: CASSLDQVGYEQYF
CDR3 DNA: TGCGCCAGCAGCTTGGATCAGGTCGGCTACGAGCAGTACTTC

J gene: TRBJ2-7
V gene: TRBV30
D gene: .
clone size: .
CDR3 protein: CAWPGTKSYEQYF
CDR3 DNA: TGTGCCTGGCCTGGGACAAAATCCTACGAGCAGTACTTC

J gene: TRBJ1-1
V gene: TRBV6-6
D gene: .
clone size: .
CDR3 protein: CASSFRGAYYTEAFF
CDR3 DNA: TGTGCCAGCAGCTTCCGCGGGGCGTACTACACTGAAGCTTTCTTT

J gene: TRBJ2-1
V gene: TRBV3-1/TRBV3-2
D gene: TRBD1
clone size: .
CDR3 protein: CASRVGAGGEQFF
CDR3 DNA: TGTGCCAGCAGGGTGGGGGCAGGGGGTGAGCAGTTCTTC

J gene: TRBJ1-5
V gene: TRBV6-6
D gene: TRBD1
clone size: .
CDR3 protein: CATQTGISNQPQHF
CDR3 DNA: TGTGCCACCCAGACAGGGATTAGCAATCAGCCCCAGCATTTT

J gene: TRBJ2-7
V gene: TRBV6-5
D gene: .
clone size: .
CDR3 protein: CASSRREGYEQYF
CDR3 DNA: TGTGCCAGCAGCCGCAGGGAAGGGTACGAGCAGTACTTC

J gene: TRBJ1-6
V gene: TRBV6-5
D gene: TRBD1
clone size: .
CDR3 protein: CAAAETGGSPLHF
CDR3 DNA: TGTGCCGCGGCGGAGACAGGGGGATCACCCCTCCACTTT

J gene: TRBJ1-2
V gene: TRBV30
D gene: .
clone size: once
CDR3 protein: CAWSTGGASNYGYTF
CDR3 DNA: TGTGCCTGGAGTACCGGTGGGGCCAGTAACTATGGCTACACCTTC

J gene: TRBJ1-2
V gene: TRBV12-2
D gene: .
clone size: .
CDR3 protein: CASRRTGDGYTF
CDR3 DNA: TGTGCAAGTCGCCGGACAGGGGATGGCTACACCTTC

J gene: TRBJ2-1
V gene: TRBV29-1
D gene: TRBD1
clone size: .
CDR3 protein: CSGQGGDEQFF
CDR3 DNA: TGCAGCGGACAGGGGGGGGATGAGCAGTTCTTC

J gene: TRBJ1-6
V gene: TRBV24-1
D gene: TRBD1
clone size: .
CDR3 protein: CATSEIRDRGNSPLHF
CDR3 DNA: TGTGCCACCAGTGAGATCCGGGACAGGGGTAATTCACCCCTCCACTTT

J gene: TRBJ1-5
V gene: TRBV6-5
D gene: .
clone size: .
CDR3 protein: CASSYNSSNQPQHF
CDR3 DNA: TGTGCCAGCAGTTACAACAGTAGCAATCAGCCCCAGCATTTT

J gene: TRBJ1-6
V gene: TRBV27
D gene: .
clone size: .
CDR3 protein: CASSLSRQTPNSPLHF
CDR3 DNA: TGTGCCAGCAGTTTAAGCCGACAGACCCCTAATTCACCCCTCCACTTT

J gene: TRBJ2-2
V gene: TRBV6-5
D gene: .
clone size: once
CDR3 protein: CASSYGGAGTGELFF
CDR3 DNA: TGTGCCAGCAGTTACGGGGGCGCCGGCACCGGGGAGCTGTTTTTT

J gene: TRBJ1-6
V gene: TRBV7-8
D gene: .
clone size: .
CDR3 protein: CASSLGSTGINNSPLHF
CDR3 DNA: TGTGCCAGCAGCTTAGGAAGCACAGGGATTAATAATTCACCCCTCCACTTT

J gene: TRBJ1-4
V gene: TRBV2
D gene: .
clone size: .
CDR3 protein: CASSVQQGSEKLFF
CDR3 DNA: TGTGCCAGCAGTGTCCAGCAGGGAAGCGAAAAACTGTTTTTT

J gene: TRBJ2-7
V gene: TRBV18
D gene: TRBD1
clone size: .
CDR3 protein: CASSPTQGNVYEQYF
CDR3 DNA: TGTGCCAGCTCACCGACACAGGGGAATGTTTACGAGCAGTACTTC

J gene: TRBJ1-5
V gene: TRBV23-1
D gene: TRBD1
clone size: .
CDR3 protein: CASSHGDRGAQPQHF
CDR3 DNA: TGCGCCAGCAGCCACGGGGACAGGGGGGCTCAGCCCCAGCATTTT

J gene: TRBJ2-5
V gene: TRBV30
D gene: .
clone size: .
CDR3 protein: CAWGVVAGDETQYF
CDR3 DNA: TGTGCCTGGGGCGTGGTGGCAGGGGATGAGACCCAGTACTTC

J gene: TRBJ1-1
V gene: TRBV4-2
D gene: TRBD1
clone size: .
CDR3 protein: CASSQTGQSNTEAFF
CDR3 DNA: TGTGCCAGCAGCCAAACGGGACAGTCAAACACTGAAGCTTTCTTT

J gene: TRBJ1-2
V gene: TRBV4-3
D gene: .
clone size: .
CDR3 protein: CASSQDRYPTNGYTF
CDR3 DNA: TGCGCCAGCAGCCAAGACAGATACCCCACCAATGGCTACACCTTC

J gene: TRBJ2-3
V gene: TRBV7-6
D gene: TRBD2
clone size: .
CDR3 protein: CASSLLSGGSTDTQYF
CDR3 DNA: TGTGCCAGCAGCTTACTTAGCGGGGGAAGCACAGATACGCAGTATTTT

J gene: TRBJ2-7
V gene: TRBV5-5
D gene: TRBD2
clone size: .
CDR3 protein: CASSFLGLAEREQYF
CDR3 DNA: TGTGCCAGCAGCTTCTTAGGACTAGCGGAACGCGAGCAGTACTTC

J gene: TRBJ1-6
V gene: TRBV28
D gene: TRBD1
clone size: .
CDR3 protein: CASSPDRGGQNNSPLHF
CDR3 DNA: TGTGCCAGCAGTCCGGACAGGGGAGGACAAAATAATTCACCCCTCCACTTT

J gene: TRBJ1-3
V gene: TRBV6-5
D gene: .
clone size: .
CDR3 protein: CASSYGVGSSGNTIYF
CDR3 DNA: TGTGCCAGCAGTTACGGGGTCGGGAGTTCCGGAAACACCATATATTTT

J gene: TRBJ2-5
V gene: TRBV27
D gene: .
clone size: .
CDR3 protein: CASSHQETQYF
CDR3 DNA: TGTGCCAGCAGTCATCAAGAGACCCAGTACTTC

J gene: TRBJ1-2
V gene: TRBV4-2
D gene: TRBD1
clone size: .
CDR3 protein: CASSPGLFGQGTGYTF
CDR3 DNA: TGTGCCAGCAGCCCCGGGCTCTTTGGACAGGGAACAGGCTACACCTTC

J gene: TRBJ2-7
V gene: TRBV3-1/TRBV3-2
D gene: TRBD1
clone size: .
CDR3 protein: CASSSGTGVSEQYF
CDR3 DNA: TGTGCCAGCAGCTCCGGGACAGGGGTATCCGAGCAGTACTTC

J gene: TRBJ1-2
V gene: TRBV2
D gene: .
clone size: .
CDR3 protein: CASSGGQDYGYTF
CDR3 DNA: TGTGCCAGCAGTGGTGGTCAGGACTATGGCTACACCTTC

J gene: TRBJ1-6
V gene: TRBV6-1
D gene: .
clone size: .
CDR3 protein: CASSEGTRGVPLHF
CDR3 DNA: TGTGCCAGCAGTGAAGGGACCCGGGGGGTACCCCTCCACTTT

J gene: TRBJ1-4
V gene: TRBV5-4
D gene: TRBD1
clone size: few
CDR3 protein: CASSSPGQGVGSGEKLFF
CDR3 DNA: TGTGCCAGCAGCTCACCGGGACAGGGGGTTGGAAGTGGGGAAAAACTGTTTTTT

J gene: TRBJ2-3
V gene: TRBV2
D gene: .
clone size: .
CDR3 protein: CASRGAGTPDTDTQYF
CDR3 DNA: TGTGCCAGCAGGGGGGCCGGGACGCCTGACACAGATACGCAGTATTTT

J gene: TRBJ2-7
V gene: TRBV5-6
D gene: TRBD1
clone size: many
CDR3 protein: CASSPQWDSSYEQYF
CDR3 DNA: TGTGCCAGCAGCCCCCAATGGGACAGCTCCTACGAGCAGTACTTC

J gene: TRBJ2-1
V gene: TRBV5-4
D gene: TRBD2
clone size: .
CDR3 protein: CASSPGTSGGLSSYNEQFF
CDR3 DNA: TGTGCCAGCAGCCCCGGGACTAGCGGGGGGCTGAGCTCCTACAATGAGCAGTTCTTC